Below, 18 T cell receptor beta chains from the same sample are listed, as sequenced in a study of T-cell memory formation after mild COVID-19. TCRdb redid the calling of the 5' RACE reads with MiXCR, one entry per CDR3 protein. The sample lists 350,000 or so distinct CDR3 sequences, approximately 12% seen once, with over 20% in the top ten. Sequencing was carried out using PBMCs or a T cell subset sorted from them (not recorded which). Receptors were obtained from a young man who had mild COVID-19 (a few samples of this study predate the infection). Cell type and time point are not known.

This clonotype was counted only a few times. J is TRBJ2-5 and V is TRBV2, with 11 bases matching TRBD2. The germline gives CDR1 SNHLY, CDR2 FYNNEI. After removal of 8 bases from V and 7 bases from J, the junction contained 12 bases not matched to a gene. The CDR3 spans 15 residues. The CDR3 DNA sequence: TGTGCCAGCGAAACTAGCGGGGGCGACCTCGGGACCCAGTACTTC. Translation: CASETSGGDLGTQYF.

The count of this clonotype is one. This chain uses TRBV6-5 with TRBJ1-3; D remains unclear. Germline CDR1 and CDR2: MNHEY and SVGAGI. The ends were cut back, 4 bases at V and 1 base at J, with 17 bases in the middle. The CDR3 covers 17 residues. CDR3 in amino acids: CASSFAPPGESGNTIYF. In DNA form, the CDR3 reads TGTGCCAGCAGTTTTGCGCCTCCCGGGGAATCTGGAAACACCATATATTTT.

This chain links TRBV27 with TRBJ2-7; D is undetermined. The CDR3 is 12 amino acids. V shed 8 bases and J shed 0 bases, with 8 bases lying between them. Germline V lookup: CDR1 MNHEY, CDR2 SMNVEV (reference sequence). In nucleotides, the CDR3 is TGTGCCAGCGGACCGAGCTCCTACGAGCAGTACGTC. This sequence encodes CASGPSSYEQYV.

The chain combines TRBV6-6 with TRBJ1-1, with D possibly matching TRBD1 (5 bases). V dropped 0 bases and J dropped 6 bases, with 14 bases sitting between them. The CDR3 spans 15 residues. Looked up from germline, CDR1 is MNHNY and CDR2 is SVGAGI (reference sequence). CDR3 nucleotides: TGTGCCAGCAGTTACTCCTTCGGGGGACGGGCTGAAGCTTTCTTT. Encoded protein: CASSYSFGGRAEAFF.

This clonotype occurred a few times. This chain uses TRBV5-6 with TRBJ1-2; tentative D call: TRBD1 (5 bases). From germline, CDR1 is SGHDT and CDR2 YYEEEE. Trimming cost V 5 bases and J 10 bases, with 21 bases left between them. The CDR3 is 14 amino acids. The chain's CDR3 is CASSPLAVGGVYTF. The CDR3 nucleotides are TGTGCCAGCAGTCCCTTAGCGGTTGGAGGGGTCTACACCTTC.

The chain uses TRBV27 and TRBJ1-2; D is uncertain. CDR3 length equals 15 residues. The ends were cut back, 0 bases at V and 7 bases at J, with 15 bases in the middle. Germline CDR1 is MNHEY and CDR2 is SMNVEV (reference sequence). The DNA for the CDR3 is TGTGCCAGCAGTTTATCGTCGCCAGTATTCCCTGGCTACACCTTC. This translates into CASSLSSPVFPGYTF.

The rearrangement links TRBV20-1 to TRBJ1-1; the D gene is possibly TRBD1 (5 bases). Looked up from germline, CDR1 is DFQATT and CDR2 is SNEGSKA (reference sequence). Trimming shortened V by 1 base and J by 2 bases, and 14 bases separated the two germline ends. This CDR3 has 15 residues. CDR3 sequence (DNA): TGCAGTGCTAGAGTATCAGGGCGTAGAAACACTGAAGCTTTCTTT. This codes for CSARVSGRRNTEAFF.

This clonotype was seen repeatedly, ten times or more. V and J are TRBV11-2 and TRBJ2-5; D may be TRBD2 (6 bases). Trimming cost V 5 bases and J 5 bases, with 18 bases left between them. The CDR3 covers 15 residues. Germline CDR1 and CDR2: SGHAT and FQNNGV. The CDR3 reads CASSHIRDGGETQYF. The DNA of the CDR3 is TGTGCCAGCAGCCACATCAGGGACGGAGGGGAGACCCAGTACTTC.

The chain combines TRBV7-2 with TRBJ2-3; weak D call: TRBD1 (5 bases). This CDR3 has 15 amino acids. Germline assignment: CDR1 SGHTA and CDR2 FQGNSA. V dropped 6 bases and J dropped 0 bases, with 13 bases sitting between them. The CDR3, as DNA: TGTGCCAGCAGGGTGGGTGGGGCTAGCACAGATACGCAGTATTTT. Protein sequence: CASRVGGASTDTQYF.

The chain joins TRBV5-1 to TRBJ2-5, with a possible D match to TRBD2 (6 bases). The length of the CDR3 is 15 residues. Germline assignment: CDR1 SGHRS and CDR2 YFSETQ. The ends were cut back, 4 bases at V and 3 bases at J, with 16 bases in the middle. The CDR3 loop is CASSTRTGGKETQYF. CDR3 DNA sequence: TGCGCCAGCAGCACCCGAACCGGGGGTAAAGAGACCCAGTACTTC.

The table lists this clonotype with a few counts. CDR3: CATSRGVGQPQHF. The CDR3 bases are TGTGCCACCAGCAGAGGGGTGGGTCAGCCCCAGCATTTT. This chain connects TRBV15 to TRBJ1-5; no firm D call. The CDR3 is 13 residues long. V was cut by 1 base and J by 6 bases, with 7 bases left in between. The germline gives CDR1 LNHNV, CDR2 YYDKDF (reference sequence).

In this sample, this clonotype turned up a few times. The chain joins TRBV6-2 or TRBV6-3 to TRBJ1-5; D unresolved. Germline V gene data show CDR1 as MNHEY and CDR2 as SVGEGT. The CDR3 totals 13 residues. The ends were cut back, 6 bases at V and 4 bases at J, with 10 bases in the middle. The CDR3: CASSPGLNQPQHF. The DNA of the CDR3 is TGTGCCAGCAGCCCAGGTTTAAATCAGCCCCAGCATTTT.

The chain links TRBV28 to TRBJ2-2, with D perhaps TRBD1 (8 bases). The germline gives CDR1 MDHEN, CDR2 SYDVKM. This CDR3 region has 15 residues. V was trimmed by 5 bases and J by 6 bases, leaving 16 bases between them. The CDR3 DNA follows: TGTGCCAGCAGTCCAGGGGGCCGGGAGGCCGGGGAGCTGTTTTTT. Translation: CASSPGGREAGELFF.

This clonotype has ten or more counts. V is TRBV7-2 and J is TRBJ2-5; a possible D gene is TRBD2 (7 bases). This CDR3 has 16 amino acids. Germline loops: CDR1 SGHTA, CDR2 FQGNSA. The ends were cut back, 2 bases at V and 4 bases at J, with 17 bases in the middle. The CDR3 loop reads CASSLNGGASAETQYF. CDR3 sequence (DNA): TGTGCCAGCAGCTTAAATGGGGGGGCCTCCGCAGAGACCCAGTACTTC.

V usage is TRBV6-5 and J usage is TRBJ1-1; possibly TRBD1 for D (5 bases). The V end lost 4 bases, the J end lost 4 bases, and 10 bases lay between the germline ends. Germline V gene sequence: CDR1 MNHEY, CDR2 SVGAGI. CDR3 size: 13 residues. The CDR3 is CASSFQGTTEAFF. The CDR3 DNA follows: TGTGCCAGCAGTTTTCAGGGCACCACTGAAGCTTTCTTT.

CDR3: CASPPWAGADTQYF. The DNA of the CDR3 is TGTGCCAGCCCCCCTTGGGCGGGGGCGGATACGCAGTATTTT. The rearrangement joins TRBV7-9 to TRBJ2-3, with D perhaps TRBD2 (7 bases). The CDR3 consists of 14 residues. The germline CDR1 and CDR2 sequences are SEHNR and FQNEAQ (reference sequence). The V and J ends lost 8 bases and 6 bases respectively, with 18 bases between them.

The rearrangement uses TRBV12-3 or TRBV12-4 and TRBJ1-3; maybe TRBD1 (5 bases). V was cut by 2 bases and J by 4 bases, with 9 bases left in between. The CDR3 runs to 14 residues. In nucleotides, the CDR3 is TGTGCCAGCAGTTTAACGACAGTGGGAAACACCATATATTTT. Translation gives CASSLTTVGNTIYF.

This clonotype occurred many times. The CDR3 loop is CASSSGGLIDTQYF. CDR3 in DNA: TGTGCCAGCAGCTCGGGGGGGCTCATAGATACGCAGTATTTT. The rearrangement links TRBV5-8 to TRBJ2-3; 8 bases are a match to TRBD2. The CDR3 has 14 amino acids. Germline CDR1 and CDR2: SGHTS and YDEGEE. With 3 bases clipped from V and 5 bases from J, the junction kept 5 bases outside the gene matches.